This T cell receptor beta chain stems from a study of blood T cell repertoires in COVID-19 (TCRdb year 2020). At the level of the whole study: Samples from collaborators originated in the United States, Italy and Spain and spanned both the acute and convalescent phases of COVID-19. The material from the prospective study consisted of cDNA or gDNA derived from T cells, B-cell-depleted T cells, or PBMCs. Deeply sampled blood TCRbeta repertoires from subjects exposed to, actively infected with, or recovered from COVID-19 were included in the dataset. The repertoires were released in a freely available public database meant as a resource for research on the immune response to SARS-CoV-2. Samples came from the ongoing ImmuneRACE study (first 160 participants) plus 1,254 subjects from 6 global collaborators. Nearly every sample came with metadata listing a de-identified subject ID, COVID-19 status, age in years and sex. Where available, HLA class I and class II types were taken from metadata supplied by the sample provider and were not determined by assay-based typing. The research as a whole found: The amount of clinical and demographic metadata varied by source and participant and was provided uncurated.

The collaborating institutions used their own protocols to collect whole blood in K2EDTA tubes. For TCRbeta analysis, collaborators shipped samples in one of three forms: frozen whole blood, isolated PBMCs, or DNA extracted from either of those sample types. The immunoSEQ Assay, a bias-controlled multiplex PCR, was used to amplify TCRbeta CDR3 regions from genomic DNA. Processing in the source paper ran as follows. Within the assay, amplification of reference gene primers was used to estimate how many nucleated cells each sample contained. Sequence reads were collapsed and filtered to measure the absolute abundance of every unique TCRbeta CDR3 rearrangement. For each sample, productive Simpson clonality was calculated as the square root of Simpson's diversity index across productive rearrangements. Imported from immuneACCESS, the table was reduced by TCRdb to in-frame sequences with V and J called. These copies leave out some clones; in studies compared against another copy, an unresolved V gene accounts for under half, and the cause of the remainder is not known. That table furnishes V, J and clone size, whereas the DNA furnished D and trimming. In all, the sample holds about 180,000 clones, and around 82% of those were seen once. Around 9.8% of the sample comes from the top ten.

Reading from cysteine to phenylalanine, the CDR3 counts 16 amino acids. This entry keeps only the CDR3 DNA: 48 bases, framed from base 1. A distance of 20 bases separates the germline ends of V and J, which lose 2 bases and 9 bases respectively. CDR1 is given as SGHVS and CDR2 as FNYEAQ, both from the germline V gene. Concerning this clone itself: Its target antigen remains unknown. Base qualities are missing; no much larger clone stands one base away.

The V and J genes are TRBV7-6 and TRBJ2-1, with a tentative D gene TRBD2 over 7 matching bases. This receptor was identified in a woman at least 80 years old with acute or convalescent COVID-19. The sample comprised peripheral blood. The CDR3 is CASSLIGSGEGGEQFF. In nucleotide form, the sequence is TGTGCCAGCAGCTTAATAGGGTCAGGGGAGGGTGGTGAGCAGTTCTTC.